One and the same sample provided the 24 T cell receptor delta chains below, sequenced in a study of γδ T cells in repeated Plasmodium falciparum infection. Flow sorting of PBMC yielded separate Vgamma9/Vdelta2+ and Vdelta2-negative gammadelta T cell populations for bulk repertoire analysis. TCRdb reanalysed the multiplex PCR reads with CATT. Seen here are roughly 93,000 delta-chain clones, 0.85% to 1% observed once, and the top ten hold nearly 10%. The sequenced material came from gamma-delta T cells from blood. Receptors originate from a pool of human donors (malaria-infected and uninfected, not separated).

On this clone: TCRdb assigns this DNA the protein of a much larger clone, which departs from its translation at residue 20; this likely reflects a read error, and the protein shown comes from translating the DNA. The V gene is TRDV2; the J gene was not called; the D call of TRDD3 is as the table states it, not checked on the DNA. The germline CDR1 and CDR2 sequences are GEAIGNYY and EKD. The CDR3 length is 21 residues. CDR3 region: CACARVGTGMVLGEYTDKLTF. Here the CDR3 DNA reads TGTGCCTGTGCCAGGGTCGGGACTGGTATGGTTCTGGGGGAGTACACCGATAAACTCACCTTT.

On this clone itself: The protein in TCRdb stems from a much larger clone and differs at residue 14 from this DNA's translation, likely a read error; here the protein is translated from the DNA. The chain is built from TRDV1 and TRDJ1; 9 positions match TRDD3. The CDR3 covers 18 residues. The V gene end was trimmed by 1 base and the J gene end by 7 bases; junction bases not matched to a gene: 16. Germline V gene lookup returns CDR1 TSWWSYY and CDR2 QGS. In DNA, the CDR3 is TGTGCTCTTGGGGAACGGTTCAAGGGGGATACTGTCGTCGGTAAACTCATCTTT. Encoded protein: CALGERFKGDTVVGKLIF.

The rearrangement links TRDV3 to TRDJ1, with 10 bases lining up with TRDD3. Because TCRdb records no J gene, it was assigned here through a match of the DNA to germline. J lost 0 bases, V lost 4 bases, and 38 bases had no gene match. Looked up from germline, CDR1 is TVYSNPD and CDR2 is GDNSRS (reference sequence). This CDR3 has 25 amino acids. CDR3 sequence reads: CACWSYVVFWGILVQKASYTDKLIF. The CDR3 DNA reads TGTGCCTGTTGGTCCTACGTTGTTTTTTGGGGGATACTCGTACAAAAGGCTTCTTACACCGATAAACTCATCTTT.

This clone was detected many times. A far larger clone is only one base removed, so a read error is likely. The sample holds other DNA sequences that translate to the same CDR3. The chain couples TRDV3 to TRDJ1; D ambiguous. The CDR3 runs to 13 residues. Germline CDR1 TVYSNPD, CDR2 GDNSRS (reference sequence). CDR3 amino acids: CAFRRDYTDKLIF. CDR3 sequence (DNA): TGCGCCTTTCGGCGCGACTACACCGATAAACTCATCTTT.

This clone has just a few counts. A far larger clone is only one base removed, so a read error is likely. The same CDR3 arises from other DNA sequences in this sample as well. The chain links TRDV1 to TRDJ1, with 13 nucleotides matching TRDD3. Assignment of the J gene here rests on matching the DNA to germline, because TCRdb gives none. This CDR3 is built from 22 residues. CDR1 is TSWWSYY, CDR2 QGS, per germline. The V and J ends lost 3 bases and 2 bases, in that order; junction bases with no gene match: 21. The CDR3 nucleotides read TGTGCTCTTGGGGACCTTATCCTTCAGCTTCTACTGGGGGATACGGGGACCGATAAACTCATCTTT. Translated: CALGDLILQLLLGDTGTDKLIF.

This clone was picked up many times. This DNA's translation differs at residue 10 from TCRdb's protein, which comes from a much larger clone; a read error is likely, and the protein shown is translated from the DNA. The V and J genes are TRDV2 and TRDJ1; 7 positions agree with TRDD3. The CDR3 covers 19 residues. Trimming cost V 0 bases and J 1 base; bases outside gene matches: 16. CDR1 is GEAIGNYY and CDR2 is EKD in the germline V gene. The CDR3 loop is CACDTTPVLRDTATDKLIF. The CDR3 DNA follows: TGTGCCTGTGACACCACTCCCGTACTGAGGGATACTGCCACCGATAAACTCATCTTT.

The sample holds a few counts of this clone. TCRdb's protein for this DNA is that of a much larger clone and differs from the translation at residue 20, likely a read error; the protein shown is the DNA translation. The V gene is TRDV2, the J gene TRDJ1, with TRDD3 matching over 10 bases. The J gene, missing from TCRdb, was assigned here through DNA to germline matching. Losses at the gene ends were 3 bases for V and 7 bases for J; bases not matched to a gene: 37. The CDR3 is made up of 24 amino acids. Germline V gene lookup returns CDR1 GEAIGNYY and CDR2 EKD. CDR3 nucleotide sequence: TGTGCCTGTGACCCGATTACCCCCTCGGTTCCCGATACTGGGGGATCATTCCGGGGCGGTAAACTCATCTTT. It yields the protein CACDPITPSVPDTGGSFRGGKLIF.

This clone has ten or more counts. The TCRdb record carries a much larger clone's protein, which differs from this DNA's translation at residue 11; a read error is the likely cause, and the protein listed here is the DNA translation. The rearrangement links TRDV1 to TRDJ1, with 7 bases lining up with TRDD2. This CDR3 spans 17 amino acids. In germline, CDR1 is TSWWSYY, CDR2 QGS. The J segment lost 4 bases and the V segment lost 5 bases, leaving 16 bases of the junction unmatched. CDR3 residues: CALGLFPTGRANDKLIF. Written as DNA, the CDR3 is TGTGCTCTTGGGCTATTTCCTACAGGGCGTGCGAACGATAAACTCATCTTT.

Comments on this clone: TCRdb attributes to this sequence the protein of a much larger clone, which differs from the DNA translation at residue 9; a read error is likely, and the protein displayed is translated from the DNA. The genes are TRDV1 and TRDJ1, with D hard to call. TCRdb does not report a J gene; here it was assigned by matching the DNA to germline references. Germline-derived CDR1 and CDR2 are TSWWSYY and QGS. This CDR3 is 16 amino acids long. Trimming removed 1 base at V and 2 bases at J, with 14 bases between. CDR3 nucleotide sequence: TGTGCTCTTGGGGAACGGGTACGGCACCCGACCGATAAACTCATCTTT. Its protein is CALGERVRHPTDKLIF.

Worth noting for this clone: This DNA's translation and the protein TCRdb lists, from a much larger clone, do not match at residue 5, likely due to a read error; the protein shown is translated from the DNA. The chain uses TRDV1 and TRDJ1, with D perhaps TRDD3 (5 bases). TCRdb records no J gene; here it was assigned by comparing the DNA to germline. The CDR3 covers 18 residues. Germline CDR1 TSWWSYY, CDR2 QGS. The CDR3 nucleotides read TGTGCTCTTGGGAAACTAATCGCCACGGGGAAGAAGACCGATAAACTCATCTTT. This translates into CALGKLIATGKKTDKLIF.

A few counts support this clone. A read error likely explains why the TCRdb protein, taken from a much larger clone, differs from this DNA's translation at residue 21; the protein shown is translated from the DNA. The V gene was identified as TRDV1, while no J gene was called; TRDD3, as called in the table, went unchecked against the DNA. The CDR3 contains 22 residues. Germline CDR1 and CDR2: TSWWSYY and QGS. The CDR3 DNA reads as TGTGCTCTTGGGGAACTAGAATTCGTCCTACGTGAGGATGCTCTTTACACCGATAAACTCACCTTT. It codes for CALGELEFVLREDALYTDKLTF.

This clone came up many times. The V gene is TRDV1, the J gene TRDJ1; D uncertain. CDR3 size: 16 residues. Trimming stripped 1 base from V and 0 bases from J, with 12 bases between. The germline V gene has CDR1 TSWWSYY and CDR2 QGS. DNA for the CDR3: TGTGCTCTTGGGGAACAAGACCCCCCGTACACCGATAAACTCATCTTT. Amino acids: CALGEQDPPYTDKLIF.

On this clone itself: This DNA translates differently at residue 10 from the TCRdb protein, which is that of a much larger clone; a read error is likely, and the protein shown is the DNA's own translation. The CDR3 here is CALGVPNVPGKLIF. The CDR3 nucleotides read TGTGCTCTTGGGGTCCCAAATGTGCCGGGTAAACTCATCTTT. The chain joins TRDV1 to TRDJ1; D call uncertain. As TCRdb names no J gene, one was assigned here on the basis of a DNA match to germline. Germline CDR1 is TSWWSYY and CDR2 is QGS. V lost 4 bases and J lost 7, with 16 bases in between. This CDR3 region has 14 residues.

In its sample, this clone was seen a few times. A far larger clone is off by one base, so a read error is likely. In the same sample, other DNA sequences code for this CDR3. V gene assignment gives TRDV2, but the J gene was left uncalled; the table calls TRDD3, which could not be checked here. Germline V gene sequence: CDR1 GEAIGNYY, CDR2 EKD. There are 19 residues in the CDR3. Here the CDR3 DNA reads TGTGCCTGTGACCCTACCAAGAGTACTGGGGGATCGTACACCGATAAGCTCATCTTT. It is translated as CACDPTKSTGGSYTDKLIF.

This clone was counted between two and nine times. TCRdb attributes to this sequence the protein of a much larger clone, which differs from the DNA translation at residue 5; a read error is likely, and the protein displayed is translated from the DNA. For the CDR3, the DNA is TGTGCTCTTGGGGGAAGATTTCCTACGACCGGGTCTCGCGATAAACTCATCTTT. Its translation: CALGGRFPTTGSRDKLIF. The V gene is TRDV1, the J gene TRDJ1; 7 positions agree with TRDD2. The CDR3 spans 18 residues. The germline CDR1 and CDR2 sequences are TSWWSYY and QGS. The V gene end was trimmed by 4 bases and the J gene end by 4 bases; junction bases not matched to a gene: 18.

With regard to this clone: TCRdb's listed protein matches a much larger clone and diverges from this DNA's translation at residue 17, likely through a read error; the protein shown comes from the DNA. This chain's CDR3 is CALGELGFLRTPGMDKHIF. In DNA form, the CDR3 reads TGTGCTCTTGGGGAACTAGGCTTTCTACGAACCCCTGGTATGGATAAACACATCTTT. The V gene is TRDV1, the J gene TRDJ1, with D maybe TRDD3 (5 bases). CDR1 and CDR2 (germline): TSWWSYY, QGS. The CDR3 spans 19 residues.

This clone was observed many times. Other DNA sequences from this sample encode an identical CDR3 as well. The genes are TRDV1 and TRDJ1; 12 positions match TRDD3. This CDR3 is built from 24 residues. From germline, CDR1 is TSWWSYY and CDR2 QGS. V shed 0 bases, J shed 2 bases, and the junction held 25 bases outside the gene matches. CDR3 loop: CALGELAKVLSYSGGYGTTDKLIF. The CDR3 coding sequence is TGTGCTCTTGGGGAACTAGCTAAGGTGCTATCCTACTCTGGGGGATACGGGACTACCGATAAACTCATCTTT.

This clone has more than one count but fewer than ten. With a much larger clone just one base away, this may be a read error. Distinct nucleotide sequences in the sample also encode this CDR3. This chain links TRDV1 with TRDJ1; 8 bases map to TRDD3. The CDR3 is 22 amino acids. V lost 0 bases, J lost 5 bases, and 26 bases stayed unmatched. Germline V gene data show CDR1 as TSWWSYY and CDR2 as QGS. This CDR3 reads CALGELAGIRLSFLLGWDKLIF. CDR3 nucleotide sequence: TGTGCTCTTGGGGAACTAGCTGGGATACGGCTTTCCTTTCTACTTGGGTGGGATAAACTCATCTTT.

Comment on this clone: The protein recorded in TCRdb matches a much larger clone and deviates from this DNA's translation at residue 4, suggesting a read error; the protein here is obtained by translating the DNA. The J gene is TRDJ1, the V gene TRDV2; 11 bases align to TRDD3. As TCRdb names no J gene, one was assigned here on the basis of a DNA match to germline. V lost 6 bases, J lost 2 bases, and 10 bases stayed unmatched. The CDR3 is made up of 16 amino acids. The germline V gene encodes CDR1 GEAIGNYY and CDR2 EKD. The CDR3 sequence: CACNPLMGDTTDKLIF. The CDR3 DNA reads as TGTGCCTGTAACCCCCTAATGGGGGATACGACCGATAAACTCATCTTT.

About this clone itself: TCRdb has a much larger clone's protein, which differs at residue 22 from the translation of this DNA, likely because of a read error; what is shown is the protein translated from the DNA. This chain uses TRDV1 with TRDJ1, with 13 bases matching TRDD3. TCRdb leaves out the J gene; it was filled in here by matching the DNA to germline. Germline V gene data show CDR1 as TSWWSYY and CDR2 as QGS. The CDR3 loop spans 25 amino acids. The CDR3 nucleotides read TGTGCTCTTGGGGAACAGAGCTTCCTACTAGAGTACTGGGGGATACGCAGGGGGGGTACCGATGAACTCATCTTT. Translated: CALGEQSFLLEYWGIRRGGTDELIF.

This clone was picked up a small number of times. The protein TCRdb gives is from a much larger clone and does not agree with this DNA's translation at residue 15, likely a read error; the protein shown here comes from the DNA. The chain combines TRDV2 with TRDJ3; 9 bases are a match to TRDD3. TCRdb leaves out the J gene; it was filled in here by matching the DNA to germline. CDR1 GEAIGNYY and CDR2 EKD come from the germline V gene. This CDR3 region has 21 residues. This chain's CDR3 is CACDTDYLTGIRAWGTRQMFF. DNA for the CDR3: TGTGCCTGTGACACCGATTACTTAACGGGGATACGCGCCTGGGGCACCCGACAGATGTTTTTC.

This clone was counted only a few times. This likely reflects a read error, since a far larger clone is one base away. This same CDR3 is encoded by further DNA sequences in the sample. The chain carries TRDV2 and TRDJ1; D is uncertain. The J gene was not available in TCRdb and was assigned here by matching the DNA to germline segments. The CDR3 consists of 16 residues. CDR1 GEAIGNYY and CDR2 EKD come from the germline V gene. CDR3 DNA sequence: TGTGCCTGTGACTCGCGTAACCCTAGGAGAACCGACAAACTCATCTTT. Encoded protein: CACDSRNPRRTDKLIF.

This clone was seen a few times. Given a far larger clone just one base away, this is likely a sequencing read error. This sample also contains other DNA sequences that code for the same CDR3. The chain has TRDV2 and TRDJ1, with D possibly matching TRDD3 (6 bases). TCRdb carries no J gene annotation; the J gene was assigned here by matching the DNA with germline. Trimming shortened V by 0 bases and J by 0 bases, and 19 bases separated the two germline ends. This CDR3 region has 18 residues. Germline CDR1 is GEAIGNYY and CDR2 is EKD. In DNA form, the CDR3 reads TGTGCCTGTGACACCAGGTCCGGGGGAACGTGGTACACCGATAAACTCATCTTT. It is translated as CACDTRSGGTWYTDKLIF.

To note about this clone: This DNA's translation differs at residue 16 from TCRdb's protein, which comes from a much larger clone; a read error is likely, and the protein shown is translated from the DNA. The V gene reported is TRDV1; the J gene is uncalled; no DNA check was done on the table's D call, TRDD3. The CDR3 is 17 residues long. In germline, CDR1 is TSWWSYY, CDR2 QGS. CDR3 nucleotides: TGTGCTCTTTTAGGTTGGGGGATACTGGGCTACACCGATAAACTCACCTTT. Translated, it gives CALLGWGILGYTDKLTF.